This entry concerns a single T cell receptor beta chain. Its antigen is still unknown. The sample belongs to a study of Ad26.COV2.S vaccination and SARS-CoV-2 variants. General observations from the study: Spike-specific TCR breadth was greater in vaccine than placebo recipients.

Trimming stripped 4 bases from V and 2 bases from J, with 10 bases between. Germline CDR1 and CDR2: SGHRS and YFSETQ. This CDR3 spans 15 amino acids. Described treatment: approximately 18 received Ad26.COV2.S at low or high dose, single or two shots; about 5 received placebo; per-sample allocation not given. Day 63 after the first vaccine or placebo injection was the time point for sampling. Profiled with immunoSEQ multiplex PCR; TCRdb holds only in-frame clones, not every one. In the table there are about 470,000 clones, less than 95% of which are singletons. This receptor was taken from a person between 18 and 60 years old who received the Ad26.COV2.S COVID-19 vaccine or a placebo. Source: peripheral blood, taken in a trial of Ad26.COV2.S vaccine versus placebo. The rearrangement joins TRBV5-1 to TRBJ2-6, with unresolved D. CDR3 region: CASSQPRAGANVLTF. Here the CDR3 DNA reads TGCGCCAGCAGCCAACCACGGGCTGGGGCCAACGTCCTGACTTTC.